The source of this T cell receptor beta chain is a study of T-cell reconstitution after alpha-beta-depleted transplantation in children. Library preparation (for TCRbeta) was performed with unique molecular identifiers. Using its own MiXCR run on the PCR reads, TCRdb lists one record per CDR3 protein. The table has about 360,000 distinct CDR3 sequences, 10% to 15% seen once. In this sample, this clonotype turned up a few times. Germline values: CDR1 SGHTA, CDR2 FQGNSA. The junction had 4 bases not matched to a gene; V was cut back by 1 base and J by 4 bases. The CDR3 has 15 residues. This specimen was PBMCs, taken from the stem cell graft. The V call is TRBV7-2, the J call TRBJ1-1, with TRBD1 matching over 9 bases. The receptor's source is a human donor who donated a stem cell graft to a child with Fanconi anemia. CDR3 sequence reads: CASSLDRGRITEAFF. CDR3 sequence (DNA): TGTGCCAGCAGCTTAGACAGGGGGCGCATCACTGAAGCTTTCTTT.